The present entry profiles one T cell receptor beta chain with its context. The sample is drawn from a study of blood T cell repertoires in COVID-19. Study-wide context: Sites across the United States, Italy and Spain contributed samples from acute and convalescent COVID-19. The cDNA or gDNA used as material had been derived from T cells, B-cell-depleted T cells, or PBMCs.

Germline-derived CDR1 and CDR2 are SEHNR and FQNEAQ (reference sequence). CDR3 length: 15 amino acids. V gave up 5 bases and J gave up 3 bases, with 17 bases separating them. As originally analysed: Amplification of reference gene primers provided the estimated nucleated cell counts. Assay: immunoSEQ multiplex PCR; the TCRdb copy retains only in-frame clones and omits some. V and J calls and clone size are those listed in that table; D and trimming were worked out from the DNA. The table lists around 65,000 clones, approximately 86% of them singletons. The sequenced material came from peripheral blood. The TCR was taken from a human donor in a cohort sampled during active COVID-19. The J gene is TRBJ2-7, the V gene TRBV7-9; D perhaps matches TRBD1 (5 bases). The CDR3 bases are TGTGCCAGCAGCATAGGGCGGCAGGGCGACTACGAGCAGTACTTC. Its translation: CASSIGRQGDYEQYF.